Listed below are T cell receptor beta chains from one sample, sequenced in a study of OX40 agonist ivuxolimab in advanced cancers. Generated by immunoSEQ multiplex PCR, the TCRdb table keeps only in-frame clones and is missing some. The sample has approximately 73,000 clones; about nine tenths are singletons. This specimen was CD4+ or CD8+ T cells sorted from blood, taken in a trial of the OX40 agonist ivuxolimab. These receptors were obtained from an adult with an advanced solid tumor such as melanoma, head and neck, liver or kidney cancer. CDR3s leave out the opening cysteine and the closing phenylalanine or tryptophan. The D gene is left open where the match is weak.

d_gene: NA
v_gene: TRBV4-2
j_gene: TRBJ2-6
CDR3aa: ASSQSTDSGANVLT

d_gene: NA
v_gene: TRBV27
j_gene: TRBJ2-7
CDR3aa: ASSFVGQY

d_gene: TRBD1
v_gene: TRBV7-2
j_gene: TRBJ1-5
CDR3aa: ASSTYRGGNQPQH

d_gene: NA
v_gene: TRBV14
j_gene: TRBJ1-5
CDR3aa: ASSQDTTNSGDQPQH

d_gene: TRBD2
v_gene: TRBV9
j_gene: TRBJ2-1
CDR3aa: ASSTVAGGSYNEQF

d_gene: NA
v_gene: TRBV15
j_gene: TRBJ1-1
CDR3aa: ATSRDLNTEAF

d_gene: TRBD1
v_gene: TRBV7-2
j_gene: TRBJ1-4
CDR3aa: ASSLRGLSEKLF

d_gene: TRBD1
v_gene: TRBV19
j_gene: TRBJ1-5
CDR3aa: ASSRQGLSNQPQH

d_gene: NA
v_gene: TRBV6-6
j_gene: TRBJ2-1
CDR3aa: ASSYAAGGNNEQF

d_gene: TRBD1
v_gene: TRBV27
j_gene: TRBJ2-5
CDR3aa: ASKRDRGETQY

d_gene: TRBD1
v_gene: TRBV6-5
j_gene: TRBJ2-7
CDR3aa: ASATGGRYEQY

d_gene: NA
v_gene: TRBV5-1
j_gene: TRBJ2-1
CDR3aa: ASSLGAGRNEQF

d_gene: NA
v_gene: TRBV7-2
j_gene: TRBJ2-3
CDR3aa: ASSPNTDTQY

d_gene: TRBD1
v_gene: TRBV13
j_gene: TRBJ1-5
CDR3aa: ASSPRQGQPQH

d_gene: NA
v_gene: TRBV18
j_gene: TRBJ2-1
CDR3aa: ASSPPSRQDEQF

d_gene: NA
v_gene: TRBV15
j_gene: TRBJ2-1
CDR3aa: ATSRGAGPQF

d_gene: NA
v_gene: TRBV19
j_gene: TRBJ1-5
CDR3aa: ASRNRDTTGNQPQH

d_gene: TRBD1
v_gene: TRBV6-5
j_gene: TRBJ2-3
CDR3aa: ASSSPTGLTDTQY